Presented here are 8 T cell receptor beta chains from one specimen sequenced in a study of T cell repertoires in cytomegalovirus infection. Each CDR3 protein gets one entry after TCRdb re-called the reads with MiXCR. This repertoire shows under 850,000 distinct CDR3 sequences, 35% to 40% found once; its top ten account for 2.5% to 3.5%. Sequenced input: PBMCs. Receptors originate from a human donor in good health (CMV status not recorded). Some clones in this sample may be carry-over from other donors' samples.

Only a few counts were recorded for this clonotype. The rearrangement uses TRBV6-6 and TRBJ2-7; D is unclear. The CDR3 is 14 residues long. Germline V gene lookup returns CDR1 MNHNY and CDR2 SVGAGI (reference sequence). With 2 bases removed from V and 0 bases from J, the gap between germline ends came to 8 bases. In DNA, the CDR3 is TGTGCCAGCAGTTACCGGGCAGACTCCTACGAGCAGTACTTC. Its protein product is CASSYRADSYEQYF.

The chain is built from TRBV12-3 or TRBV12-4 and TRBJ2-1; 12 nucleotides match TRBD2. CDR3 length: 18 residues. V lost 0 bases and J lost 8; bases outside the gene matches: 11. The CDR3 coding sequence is TGTGCCAGCAGTTTAGCCAGACTAGCGGGAGTGGGTACTGATGAGCAGTTCTTC. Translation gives CASSLARLAGVGTDEQFF.

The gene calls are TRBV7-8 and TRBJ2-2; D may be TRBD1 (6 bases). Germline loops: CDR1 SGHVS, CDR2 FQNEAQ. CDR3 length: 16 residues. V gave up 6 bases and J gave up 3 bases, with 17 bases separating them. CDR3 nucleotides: TGTGCCAGCAGGAATCCAGGGGTAGATTACACCGGGGAGCTGTTTTTT. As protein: CASRNPGVDYTGELFF.

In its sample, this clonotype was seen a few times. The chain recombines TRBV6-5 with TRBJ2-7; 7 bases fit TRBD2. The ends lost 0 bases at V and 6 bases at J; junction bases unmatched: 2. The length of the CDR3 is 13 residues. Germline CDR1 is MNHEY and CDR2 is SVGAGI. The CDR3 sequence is CASSYSSGVEQYF. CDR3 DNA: TGTGCCAGCAGTTACTCGAGCGGGGTCGAGCAGTACTTC.

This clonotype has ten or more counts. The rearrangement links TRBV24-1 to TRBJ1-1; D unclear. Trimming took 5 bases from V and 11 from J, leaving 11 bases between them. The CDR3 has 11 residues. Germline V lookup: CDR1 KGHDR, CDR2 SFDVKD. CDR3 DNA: TGTGCCACCAGTGCGAATGGCAAGGCTTTCTTT. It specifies CATSANGKAFF.

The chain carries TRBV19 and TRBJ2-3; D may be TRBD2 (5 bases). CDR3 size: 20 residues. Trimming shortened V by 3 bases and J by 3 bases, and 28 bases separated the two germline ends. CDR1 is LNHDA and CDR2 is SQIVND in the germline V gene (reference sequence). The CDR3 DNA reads TGTGCCAGTAGTATTATGCAGCGAGTAACTAGGAAAGCTCCGACAGATACGCAGTATTTT. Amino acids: CASSIMQRVTRKAPTDTQYF.

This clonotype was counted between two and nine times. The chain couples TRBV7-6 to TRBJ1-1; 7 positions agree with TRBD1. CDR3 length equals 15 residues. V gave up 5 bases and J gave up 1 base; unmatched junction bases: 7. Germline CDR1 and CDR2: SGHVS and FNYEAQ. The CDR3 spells CASSPRDRKNTEAFF. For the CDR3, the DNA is TGTGCCAGCAGCCCCAGGGACAGAAAGAACACTGAAGCTTTCTTT.

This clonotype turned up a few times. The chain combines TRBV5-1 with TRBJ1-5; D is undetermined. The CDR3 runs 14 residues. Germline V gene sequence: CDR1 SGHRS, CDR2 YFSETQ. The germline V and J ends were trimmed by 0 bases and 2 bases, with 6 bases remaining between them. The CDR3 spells CASSLGEGNQPQHF. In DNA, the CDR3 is TGCGCCAGCAGCTTGGGGGAGGGCAATCAGCCCCAGCATTTT.